These T cell receptor beta chains were read from a single sample in a study of blood T cell repertoires in COVID-19. The assay was immunoSEQ multiplex PCR, and TCRdb's table has in-frame clones only and misses some. This table holds about 180,000 clones, about four fifths found once. The sample consisted of peripheral blood. All receptors derive from a woman in her seventies with COVID-19, enrolled during active disease. Each CDR3 is given with its conserved first and last residue. D genes are given only for firm matches. A row's size may be missing; if present it is once, few, many or a size class.

V gene,clone size,CDR3 length,D gene,J gene,CDR3 DNA,CDR3 protein
TRBV4-1,NA,16,TRBD1,TRBJ2-2,TGCGCCAGCAGCCAGCCAAACAGGGGGCGGAACGGGGAGCTGTTTTTT,CASSQPNRGRNGELFF
TRBV5-6,few,15,NA,TRBJ1-2,TGTGCCAGCAGCTTGCGACAGACTCTTAACTATGGCTACACCTTC,CASSLRQTLNYGYTF
TRBV29-1,NA,12,NA,TRBJ1-1,TGCAGCGTTGGACAGATGAACACTGAAGCTTTCTTT,CSVGQMNTEAFF
TRBV28,NA,13,TRBD1,TRBJ1-2,TGTGCCAGCAGTCTCCGGGACAGACATGGCTACACCTTC,CASSLRDRHGYTF
TRBV6-6,NA,12,NA,TRBJ1-4,TGTGCCAGCAAGGAGAATAATGAAAAACTGTTTTTT,CASKENNEKLFF
TRBV27,NA,17,TRBD2,TRBJ2-7,TGTGCCAGCAGTTTACGGTCTAGCGGGAGTAGCTCCTACGAGCAGTACTTC,CASSLRSSGSSSYEQYF
TRBV5-1,NA,15,TRBD1,TRBJ1-2,TGCGCCAGCAGCTTGGAGGGACAGGGTTTTCCCTACTACACCTTC,CASSLEGQGFPYYTF
TRBV28,NA,15,TRBD1,TRBJ1-1,TGTGCCAGCAGTTCTTGGGACAGGATGAACACTGAAGCTTTCTTT,CASSSWDRMNTEAFF
TRBV6-2/TRBV6-3,NA,15,TRBD1,TRBJ1-5,TGTGCCAGCAGCCTCAGGGGGCGCGGAAATCAGCCCCAGCATTTT,CASSLRGRGNQPQHF
TRBV7-2,NA,16,TRBD2,TRBJ2-7,TGTGCCAGCAGCTTAGCGGCTAGCGGGCACACCTACGAGCAGTACTTC,CASSLAASGHTYEQYF
TRBV7-2,NA,15,NA,TRBJ2-7,TGTGCCAGCAGCTTACACGCGACAGCTTTATTCGAGCAGTACTTC,CASSLHATALFEQYF
TRBV5-6,NA,15,TRBD2,TRBJ2-2,TGTGCCAGCAGGTTAGAAGGCGGGAGACCCAGGGAGCTGTTTTTT,CASRLEGGRPRELFF
TRBV5-4,NA,16,NA,TRBJ2-7,TGTGCCAGCAGCAGGGGGGCCGGGACTACCCTCCCTCAGCAGTACTTC,CASSRGAGTTLPQQYF
TRBV4-1,few,17,TRBD1,TRBJ2-1,TGCGCCAGCAGCCAAGCCTTAAGGACAGGGTGGGGCAATGAGCAGTTCTTC,CASSQALRTGWGNEQFF
TRBV27,NA,12,NA,TRBJ2-7,TGTGCCAGCAGTTCCCTAAAATACGAGCAGTACTTC,CASSSLKYEQYF
TRBV4-3,NA,15,TRBD2,TRBJ2-1,TGCGCCAGCAGCCAAATAGCGGGAGTAAGGAATGAGCAGTTCTTC,CASSQIAGVRNEQFF
TRBV24-1,NA,14,NA,TRBJ2-1,TGTGCCACCAGTGGAGGGGGTTTGCGCAATGAGCAGTTCTTC,CATSGGGLRNEQFF
TRBV19,NA,17,TRBD2,TRBJ2-4,TGTGCCAGTAGTCCAAGGACTAGCGGGCGCTACTGGAACATTCAGTACTTC,CASSPRTSGRYWNIQYF
TRBV28,NA,13,NA,TRBJ1-2,TGTGCCAGCAGTTTGGGGAAAGGGGATGGCTACACCTTC,CASSLGKGDGYTF
TRBV5-1,NA,14,NA,TRBJ1-1,TGCGCCAGCAGCAGCGACGGTCAGAACACTGAAGCTTTCTTT,CASSSDGQNTEAFF
TRBV7-3,NA,15,TRBD1,TRBJ2-5,TGTGCCAGCAGCTTAGGTGGACAGGGGGGAGAGACCCAGTACTTC,CASSLGGQGGETQYF
TRBV6-2/TRBV6-3,NA,21,TRBD2,TRBJ2-7,TGTGCCAGCAGTTACTCCACAGGGGCCTTTTTTAGCGGGAGGGCCGCGAACGAGCAGTACTTC,CASSYSTGAFFSGRAANEQYF
TRBV3-1/TRBV3-2,NA,16,TRBD1,TRBJ1-1,TGTGCCAGCAGCCAAGGGGCAGGGGGCTTTTCAAACAAAGCTTTCTTT,CASSQGAGGFSNKAFF
TRBV4-3,NA,15,NA,TRBJ1-5,TGCGCCAGCCGGGAATCCGGGGTAAGCAATCAGCCCCAGCATTTT,CASRESGVSNQPQHF
TRBV7-9,NA,12,TRBD2,TRBJ2-5,TGTGCCAGCGGGACGGGGGGGGAGACCCAGTACTTC,CASGTGGETQYF
TRBV18,NA,17,TRBD2,TRBJ2-7,TGTGCCAGCTCACTTCTCTTTGCTAGCGGGAGTACCTACGAGCAGTACTTC,CASSLLFASGSTYEQYF
TRBV27,NA,16,NA,TRBJ2-6,TGTGCCAGCAGTCTCTATCGGAGCTCTGGGGCCAACGTCCTGACTTTC,CASSLYRSSGANVLTF
TRBV9,NA,14,NA,TRBJ1-3,TGTGCCAGCAGCGTAGAAACTGGTGGAAACACCATATATTTT,CASSVETGGNTIYF
TRBV27,NA,13,TRBD1,TRBJ1-2,TGTGCCAGCAGTGCGTACGGGACAGTTGGCTACACCTTC,CASSAYGTVGYTF
TRBV19,NA,16,TRBD1,TRBJ2-2,TGTGCCAGTAGTATAGATAACAGGGGGCTCACCGGGGAGCTGTTTTTT,CASSIDNRGLTGELFF
TRBV10-3,NA,19,TRBD2,TRBJ2-5,TGTGCCATCAGTGAGTCGGGCCCTGGGGCGGGAGGCCTCGGAGAGACCCAGTACTTC,CAISESGPGAGGLGETQYF
TRBV28,NA,15,NA,TRBJ1-3,TGTGCCAGCAGTTTCGGGGGAGGCCACGGAAACACCATATATTTT,CASSFGGGHGNTIYF
TRBV9,once,14,NA,TRBJ2-3,TGTGCCAGCAGCCTGGACTTCCTTACAGATACGCAGTATTTT,CASSLDFLTDTQYF
TRBV7-8,NA,17,TRBD1,TRBJ2-2,TGTGCCAGCAGCTTAGCCGGACAGGGGGCCCTCGGCGGGGAGCTGTTTTTT,CASSLAGQGALGGELFF
TRBV2,NA,14,TRBD1,TRBJ2-7,TGTGCCAGCAGTGTAACAGGGGTTCCCTACGAGCAGTACTTC,CASSVTGVPYEQYF
TRBV24-1,NA,18,TRBD1,TRBJ2-6,TGTGCCACCAGTGGACGGACAGGGGAAATATCTGGGGCCAACGTCCTGACTTTC,CATSGRTGEISGANVLTF
TRBV5-1,NA,14,TRBD1,TRBJ2-2,TGCGCCAGCAGCACTGGACAGGGCCCCGGGGAGCTGTTTTTT,CASSTGQGPGELFF
TRBV11-2,NA,14,NA,TRBJ2-3,TGTGCCAGCAGCTCGACAGCGGGTACAGATACGCAGTATTTT,CASSSTAGTDTQYF
TRBV6-5,NA,15,TRBD1,TRBJ2-5,TGTGCCAGCAGTTACCTTAAGACAGGGGTGGAGACCCAGTACTTC,CASSYLKTGVETQYF
TRBV28,NA,12,TRBD1,TRBJ1-1,TGTGCCAGCAGTTTTGGACAGGAGGAAGCTTTCTTT,CASSFGQEEAFF
TRBV6-2/TRBV6-3,NA,14,NA,TRBJ2-7,TGTGCCAGCAGTTATGCAGGGATCTTATACGAGCAGTACTTC,CASSYAGILYEQYF
TRBV30,NA,13,NA,TRBJ1-4,TGTGCCTGGCTGGCCCCAACTAATGAAAAACTGTTTTTT,CAWLAPTNEKLFF
TRBV28,few,16,TRBD2,TRBJ2-1,TGTGCCAGCAGTTTAACGACTAGCCGACACTACAATGAGCAGTTCTTC,CASSLTTSRHYNEQFF
TRBV7-2,NA,14,NA,TRBJ1-1,TGTGCCAGCAGTTTAACTCCCAGGGACACTGAAGCTTTCTTT,CASSLTPRDTEAFF